The source of this T cell receptor beta chain is a study of T cells after yellow fever vaccination. Findings of the study overall: Most primary-vaccination clones recurred post-booster (around 95% CD4, more than 85% CD8). Faster peaking, at day 5 versus 15, marked a secondary response that was weaker.

In regard to this clonotype: Antigen: not known.

From the 5' RACE reads, TCRdb called clonotypes with MiXCR, one entry per CDR3 protein. The repertoire has hundreds of thousands of distinct CDR3 sequences, around 9.3% of them found once; the top ten carry around 3.1%. Trimming cost V 1 base and J 1 base, with 11 bases left between them. Germline CDR1 is SGHTA and CDR2 is FQGNSA. This CDR3 region has 16 residues. This sample comprised CD4+ T cells sorted from PBMCs, obtained 5 days after the yellow fever booster vaccination. This clonotype originated in a man in his late teens or twenties who received the YFV17D yellow fever vaccine. J is TRBJ1-3 and V is TRBV7-2; D is unclear. The chain's CDR3 is CASSLGGSSSGNTIYF. The CDR3 DNA follows: TGTGCCAGCAGCTTAGGCGGCTCTTCTTCTGGAAACACCATATATTTT.